This passage covers 7 T cell receptor beta chains from one sample sequenced in a study of blood T cell repertoires in COVID-19. TCRdb keeps only in-frame clones here, not all; method: immunoSEQ multiplex PCR. The repertoire holds about 330,000 clones, over 75% seen once, with about 5.7% in the top ten. The sequenced sample consisted of PBMCs or T cells enriched from blood (not recorded which). These TCRs come from a woman in her twenties or thirties who had recovered from COVID-19.

This clone turned up a few times. This chain connects TRBV10-3 to TRBJ1-1; TRBD1 is a possible D gene (6 bases). Trimming took 2 bases from V and 7 from J, leaving 20 bases between them. Germline CDR1 and CDR2: ENHRY and SYGVKD. The CDR3 loop spans 16 amino acids. CDR3 sequence (DNA): TGTGCCATCAGTGAGGGGACACCGACCGAGGGCGGTGAAGCTTTCTTT. Protein sequence: CAISEGTPTEGGEAFF.

V is TRBV27 and J is TRBJ1-2; weak D call: TRBD1 (5 bases). Germline assignment: CDR1 MNHEY and CDR2 SMNVEV (reference sequence). This CDR3 spans 13 amino acids. Trimming stripped 5 bases from V and 8 bases from J, with 15 bases between. The CDR3, as DNA: TGTGCCAGCAGTCCGTTTGGGGGAGGGGGCTACACCTTC. This sequence encodes CASSPFGGGGYTF.

The rearrangement joins TRBV7-9 to TRBJ2-7; TRBD1 matches at 8 bases. CDR1 and CDR2 (germline): SEHNR, FQNEAQ (reference sequence). The CDR3 is made up of 14 amino acids. J gave up 5 bases and V 4 bases, and 7 bases lay outside the gene matches. The CDR3 here is CASSSGQGDDEQYF. Written as DNA, the CDR3 is TGTGCCAGCAGCTCTGGACAGGGTGATGACGAGCAGTACTTC.

With respect to this clone: In this CDR3 the conserved last residue, phenylalanine or tryptophan, is missing, so a read error is likely. The DNA is left out, because the CDR3 cannot be placed on it with certainty; the CDR3 is given as TCRdb lists it. The CDR3 loop is CASSLVPGQFSSLD. This chain uses TRBV5-4 with TRBJ1-1; the listed D gene, TRBD1, was not tested against the DNA. CDR1 SGHNT and CDR2 YYREEE come from the germline V gene (reference sequence). The CDR3 spans 14 residues, counting both ends.

This clone was recorded once. This chain joins TRBV4-2 and TRBJ1-2, with a possible D match to TRBD1 (6 bases). Germline lookup yields CDR1 LGHNA and CDR2 YNFKEQ. V was shortened by 1 base and J by 3 bases, with 12 bases between the two germline ends. The CDR3 runs 15 residues. This CDR3 reads CASSQVTAGDYGYTF. The CDR3 coding sequence is TGTGCCAGCAGCCAAGTAACCGCAGGGGACTATGGCTACACCTTC.

This clone appeared once. The gene calls are TRBV5-1 and TRBJ1-6, with TRBD1 identical over 9 bases. The germline V gene encodes CDR1 SGHRS and CDR2 YFSETQ. V was pared by 4 bases and J by 7 bases, with 9 bases of the junction left unmatched. This CDR3 comprises 16 residues. Here the CDR3 reads CASSVSGQGNNSPLHF. In nucleotides, the CDR3 is TGCGCCAGCAGCGTATCCGGACAGGGGAACAATTCACCCCTCCACTTT.

The chain combines TRBV27 with TRBJ2-7, with TRBD1 identical over 11 bases. CDR1 is MNHEY and CDR2 is SMNVEV in the germline V gene (reference sequence). CDR3 length: 13 residues. After removal of 8 bases from V and 5 bases from J, the junction contained 5 bases not matched to a gene. The CDR3 spells CASGPDRGHEQYF. CDR3 sequence (DNA): TGTGCCAGCGGGCCGGACAGGGGGCACGAGCAGTACTTC.